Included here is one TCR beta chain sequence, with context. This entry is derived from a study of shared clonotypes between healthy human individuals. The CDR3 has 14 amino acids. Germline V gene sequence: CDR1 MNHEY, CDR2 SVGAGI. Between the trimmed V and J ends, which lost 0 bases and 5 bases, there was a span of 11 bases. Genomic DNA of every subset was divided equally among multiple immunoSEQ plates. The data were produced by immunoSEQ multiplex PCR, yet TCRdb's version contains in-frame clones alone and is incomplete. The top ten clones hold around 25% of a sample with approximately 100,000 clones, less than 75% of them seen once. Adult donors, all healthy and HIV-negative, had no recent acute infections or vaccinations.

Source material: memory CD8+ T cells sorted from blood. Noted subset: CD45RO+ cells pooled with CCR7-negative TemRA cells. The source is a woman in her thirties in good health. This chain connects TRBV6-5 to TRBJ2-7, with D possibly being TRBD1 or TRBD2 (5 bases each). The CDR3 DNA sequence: TGTGCCAGCAGTTACTCGTCCAGGGACGACGAGCAGTACTTC. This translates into CASSYSSRDDEQYF.